This T cell receptor (beta chain) was documented in a study of blood T cell repertoires in COVID-19. The overall study: There were acute and convalescent COVID-19 samples, and they came from the United States, Italy and Spain. Nucleic acid was either cDNA or gDNA, and it came from T cells, B-cell-depleted T cells, or PBMCs.

As originally analysed: Quantification of nucleated cells was approximated via reference gene primer amplification. Method: immunoSEQ multiplex PCR; TCRdb's copy keeps in-frame clones and lacks some. V and J calls and clone size are those listed in that table; D and trimming were worked out from the DNA. The sample lists some 150,000 clones, approximately 88% seen once, with approximately 0.95% in the top ten. The CDR3 loop spans 14 amino acids. V lost 2 bases to trimming and J lost 8 bases; unmatched junction nucleotides: 7. Germline CDR1 reads SGHTA; CDR2 reads FQGTGA. This TCR derives from a woman between 45 and 65 years old with acute or convalescent COVID-19. V is TRBV7-3 and J is TRBJ1-2, with 8 bases matching TRBD1. Specimen: peripheral blood. The CDR3 loop is CASSLSQGARGYTF. The DNA of the CDR3 is TGTGCCAGCAGCTTATCCCAGGGGGCAAGGGGCTACACCTTC.